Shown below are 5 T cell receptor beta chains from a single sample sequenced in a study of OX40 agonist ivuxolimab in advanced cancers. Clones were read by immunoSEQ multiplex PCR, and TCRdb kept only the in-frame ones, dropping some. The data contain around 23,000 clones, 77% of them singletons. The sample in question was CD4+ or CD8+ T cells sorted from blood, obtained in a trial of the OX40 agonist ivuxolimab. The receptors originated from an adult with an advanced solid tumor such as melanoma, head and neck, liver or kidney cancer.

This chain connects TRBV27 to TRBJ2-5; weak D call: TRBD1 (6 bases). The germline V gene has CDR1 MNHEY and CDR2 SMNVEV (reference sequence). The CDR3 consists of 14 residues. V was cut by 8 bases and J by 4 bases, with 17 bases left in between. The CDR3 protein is CASCPWDKIETQYF. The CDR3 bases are TGTGCCAGCTGCCCCTGGGACAAAATAGAGACCCAGTACTTC.

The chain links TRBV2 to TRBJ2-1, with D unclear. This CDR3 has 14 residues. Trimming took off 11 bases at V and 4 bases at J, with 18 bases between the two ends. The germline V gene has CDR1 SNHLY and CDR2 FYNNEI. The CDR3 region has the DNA TGTGCCGGCTACCCGAATCCAAGTTACAATGAGCAGTTCTTC. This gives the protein CAGYPNPSYNEQFF.

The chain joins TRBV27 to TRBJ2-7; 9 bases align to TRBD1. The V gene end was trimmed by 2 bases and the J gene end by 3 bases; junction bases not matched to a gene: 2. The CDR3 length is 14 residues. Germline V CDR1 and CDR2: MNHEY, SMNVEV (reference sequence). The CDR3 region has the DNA TGTGCCAGCAGTTTAGTGGGACAGGGCTACGAGCAGTACTTC. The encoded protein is CASSLVGQGYEQYF.

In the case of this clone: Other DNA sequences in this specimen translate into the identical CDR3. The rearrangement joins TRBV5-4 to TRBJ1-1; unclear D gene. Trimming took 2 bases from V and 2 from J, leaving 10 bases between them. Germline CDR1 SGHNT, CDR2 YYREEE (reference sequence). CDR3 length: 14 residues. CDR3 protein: CASSFLGGNTEAFF. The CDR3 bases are TGTGCCAGCAGCTTTCTTGGAGGCAACACTGAAGCTTTCTTT.

The CDR3 DNA follows: TGTGCCAGCAGCCCCCGGACGGAGCAAGAGACCCAGTACTTC. This codes for CASSPRTEQETQYF. J is TRBJ2-5 and V is TRBV13, with D unclear. CDR3 length equals 14 residues. Germline V gives CDR1 PRHDT, CDR2 FYEKMQ (reference sequence). Trimming removed 5 bases at V and 2 bases at J, with 12 bases between.